The rows below give T cell receptor beta chains drawn from one sample of a study. TCRdb fed the 5' RACE reads into MiXCR, producing one record per CDR3 protein. The table has roughly 56,000 distinct CDR3 sequences, 30% seen once. Sequenced input: tumor-infiltrating naive CD4+ T cells sorted from the breast tumor. The receptors shown here come from a female donor with breast cancer. CDR3s include the opening cysteine and the closing phenylalanine or tryptophan. A D gene is named only where the DNA matches it firmly. Rows give clone size only sometimes, using once, few, many, or a class for an expanded clone.

NA | TRBJ2-3 | TRBV4-1 | NA | CASSPLRGGLPDTQYF | TGCGCCAGCAGCCCTCTAAGGGGGGGCCTGCCAGATACGCAGTATTTT
many | TRBJ1-2 | TRBV7-2 | NA | CASSTQRRGGYTF | TGTGCCAGCAGCACCCAACGACGGGGGGGCTACACCTTC
few | TRBJ1-1 | TRBV6-5 | TRBD1 | CASRQGAEAFF | TGTGCCAGCAGACAGGGGGCTGAAGCTTTCTTT
NA | TRBJ2-1 | TRBV6-1 | TRBD1 | CASSVREQGNEQFF | TGTGCCAGCAGTGTACGAGAACAGGGGAATGAGCAGTTCTTC
many | TRBJ2-7 | TRBV4-1 | NA | CASSQDSAGGLEQYF | TGCGCCAGCAGCCAAGATTCTGCAGGGGGGCTCGAGCAGTACTTC
many | TRBJ1-2 | TRBV12-3/TRBV12-4 | NA | CASSRFGLGYTF | TGTGCCAGCAGTAGATTCGGGCTTGGCTACACCTTC
NA | TRBJ1-1 | TRBV3-1 | NA | CTSSRYAGNTEAFF | TGTACCAGCAGCCGGTACGCAGGAAACACTGAAGCTTTCTTT
NA | TRBJ1-5 | TRBV19 | TRBD1 | CASSIGTGGGQPQHF | TGTGCCAGTAGTATTGGGACAGGGGGAGGACAGCCCCAGCATTTT
NA | TRBJ1-1 | TRBV9 | NA | CASSVGQGGEAFF | TGTGCCAGCAGCGTGGGGCAGGGCGGTGAAGCTTTCTTT
few | TRBJ2-1 | TRBV20-1 | TRBD2 | CSARDTGGGYNEQFF | TGCAGTGCTAGAGATACGGGAGGGGGCTACAATGAGCAGTTCTTC
NA | TRBJ2-7 | TRBV7-3 | TRBD1 | CASSRGQGASQYF | TGTGCCAGCAGCCGGGGACAGGGGGCATCGCAGTACTTC
few | TRBJ2-3 | TRBV12-3/TRBV12-4 | TRBD2 | CASSQGLAVSTDTQYF | TGTGCCAGCAGCCAGGGACTAGCGGTTAGCACAGATACGCAGTATTTT
many | TRBJ2-2 | TRBV4-1 | NA | CASSPEGWQNTGELFF | TGCGCCAGCAGCCCAGAGGGGTGGCAGAACACCGGGGAGCTGTTTTTT
few | TRBJ1-2 | TRBV5-1 | NA | CASGVNYGYTF | TGCGCCAGCGGGGTCAACTATGGCTACACCTTC
NA | TRBJ1-6 | TRBV7-9 | TRBD1 | CASSFDRGNSPLHF | TGTGCCAGCAGCTTCGACAGGGGCAATTCACCCCTCCACTTT
NA | TRBJ2-7 | TRBV7-2 | NA | CASSISYEQYF | TGTGCCAGCAGTATCTCCTACGAGCAGTACTTC
many | TRBJ2-5 | TRBV6-1 | NA | CASSEYGETQYF | TGTGCCAGCAGTGAATACGGAGAGACCCAGTACTTC
NA | TRBJ1-1 | TRBV5-5 | NA | CASSTIPGANTEAFF | TGTGCCAGCAGCACGATCCCCGGGGCAAACACTGAAGCTTTCTTT
NA | TRBJ2-4 | TRBV7-2 | NA | CASSSRDGNIQYF | TGTGCCAGCAGCTCCCGGGACGGCAACATTCAGTACTTC
NA | TRBJ1-1 | TRBV14 | NA | CASSQELRDEAFF | TGTGCCAGCAGCCAAGAATTACGGGATGAAGCTTTCTTT
few | TRBJ2-7 | TRBV6-5 | TRBD1 | CASSYYGDRPRNEQYF | TGTGCCAGCAGTTACTACGGGGACAGACCAAGGAACGAGCAGTACTTC
NA | TRBJ2-5 | TRBV18 | NA | CASSLGQVQQETQYF | TGTGCCAGCTCGCTCGGGCAGGTACAACAAGAGACCCAGTACTTC
many | TRBJ2-7 | TRBV5-1 | NA | CASSPGVGTTYEQYF | TGCGCCAGCAGCCCGGGTGTAGGGACGACCTACGAGCAGTACTTC
NA | TRBJ1-5 | TRBV7-9 | NA | CASSLDGQGNQPQHF | TGTGCCAGCAGCTTAGATGGTCAGGGCAATCAGCCCCAGCATTTT
NA | TRBJ1-1 | TRBV29-1 | NA | CSVYGTEAFF | TGCAGCGTTTACGGCACTGAAGCTTTCTTT
NA | TRBJ1-4 | TRBV20-1 | TRBD1 | CSANRDRESTNEKLFF | TGCAGTGCTAACCGGGACAGGGAATCAACTAATGAAAAACTGTTTTTT
NA | TRBJ1-2 | TRBV7-2 | NA | CASSLGQNYGYTF | TGTGCCAGCAGCTTAGGCCAGAACTATGGCTACACCTTC
few | TRBJ2-7 | TRBV12-3/TRBV12-4 | TRBD2 | CASSGDSPYEQYF | TGTGCCAGTAGCGGGGACTCCCCCTACGAGCAGTACTTC
NA | TRBJ2-2 | TRBV5-1 | NA | CASSLVSAGELFF | TGCGCCAGCAGCTTGGTTAGCGCCGGGGAGCTGTTTTTT
NA | TRBJ2-2 | TRBV20-1 | TRBD2 | CSARGAGWDTGELFF | TGCAGTGCTAGAGGAGCGGGATGGGACACCGGGGAGCTGTTTTTT
NA | TRBJ1-5 | TRBV20-1 | NA | CSAIFRDSNQPQHF | TGCAGTGCCATATTCAGGGACAGCAATCAGCCCCAGCATTTT
few | TRBJ2-7 | TRBV7-2 | NA | CASSPAGSAYEQYF | TGTGCCAGCAGCCCCGCGGGTAGCGCCTACGAGCAGTACTTC
many | TRBJ1-1 | TRBV28 | TRBD1 | CASTRGMNTEAFF | TGTGCCAGCACCAGGGGGATGAACACTGAAGCTTTCTTT
NA | TRBJ1-1 | TRBV12-3/TRBV12-4 | TRBD1 | CASSRRQGYTTEAFF | TGTGCCAGCAGCAGACGACAGGGCTATACGACTGAAGCTTTCTTT